There are many counts of the clone carrying this T cell receptor beta chain. The read ends 3 residues shy of where the CDR3 ends; the end is completed using the germline J gene. This record comes from a study of T cell clonality in common variable immunodeficiency. The germline gives CDR1 GTSNPN, CDR2 SVGIG (reference sequence). This CDR3 comprises 14 residues. V lost 5 bases and J lost 8, with 19 bases in between. TCRdb's table, derived via immunoSEQ multiplex PCR, lists solely in-frame clones and lacks some. Sampling found 35,000 to 50,000 clones, none seen once. This sequence joins TRBV30 and TRBJ2-1; D perhaps matches TRBD1 (7 bases). Sequenced input: peripheral blood mononuclear cells. The TCR originated in a person aged 18 to 75 in good health. Incomplete CDR3 DNA: TGTGCCTGGGGTCCAGGGGGGCCGCTGGATGAG. Its protein product is CAWGPGGPLDE. The CDR3 reads in full as CAWGPGGPLDEQFF.